This T cell receptor (beta chain) was captured by sequencing in a study of cytomegalovirus exposure and HLA in healthy donors. Findings and caveats of the study: Association of a missense DCLRE1C variant with TCR beta V- and J-gene trimming was reported in a later analysis.

As regards this clone: The antigen is unknown.

The CDR3 is 18 residues long. The germline V gene encodes CDR1 SGHNT and CDR2 YYREEE (reference sequence). V shed 2 bases and J 6 bases; nucleotides not matched to a gene: 10. Vbeta (60) and Jbeta (13) primers were used in the PCR. Sequencing was performed with immunoSEQ multiplex PCR; in TCRdb, only in-frame clones are kept and a portion is missing. The sample includes about 170,000 clones, 82% seen only once; the top ten take approximately 1.5%. The chain recombines TRBV5-4 with TRBJ2-3, with 15 bases identical to TRBD2. The specimen sequenced was PBMCs. This TCR came from a male donor in good health and CMV-seronegative. The CDR3 protein is CASSFGPRTSGRGDTQYF. The CDR3 DNA sequence: TGTGCCAGCAGCTTTGGACCCCGGACTAGCGGGAGGGGGGATACGCAGTATTTT.